A single sample gave rise to the 10 T cell receptor beta chains below, sequenced in a study of PD-1 blockade in classical Hodgkin lymphoma. The assay was immunoSEQ multiplex PCR, and TCRdb's table has in-frame clones only and misses some. Here the sample spans 15,000 to 20,000 clones, roughly 87% being singletons. Time point noted: newly diagnosed, previously untreated cHL patient sample. The sequenced sample was peripheral blood mononuclear cells (PBMCs). These receptors were obtained from a human donor with classical Hodgkin lymphoma.

V and J are TRBV7-2 and TRBJ2-3, with 12 bases aligning to TRBD2. The J segment lost 6 bases and the V segment lost 0 bases, leaving 7 bases of the junction unmatched. This CDR3 has 17 residues. Per germline, CDR1 SGHTA and CDR2 FQGNSA. The CDR3 is CASSLASSGRARDTQYF. CDR3 bases: TGTGCCAGCAGCTTAGCGTCTAGCGGGAGGGCTAGGGATACGCAGTATTTT.

This chain links TRBV27 with TRBJ1-1, with 10 bases lining up with TRBD1. J lost 4 bases, V lost 5 bases, and 7 bases had no gene match. Germline assignment: CDR1 MNHEY and CDR2 SMNVEV (reference sequence). The CDR3 is made up of 15 amino acids. Written as DNA, the CDR3 is TGTGCCAGCAGTCTTTATCGGACAGGGGGCACTGAAGCTTTCTTT. Its protein product is CASSLYRTGGTEAFF.

About this clone itself: The junction departs from germline at one end; a sequencing error may be responsible. The chain employs TRBV9 and TRBJ2-1; TRBD2 is a possible D gene (6 bases). There are 12 residues in the CDR3. Germline CDR1 is SGDLS and CDR2 is YYNGEE. This CDR3 is CASSDGTLDRVF. CDR3 coding DNA: TGTGCCAGCAGCGACGGGACTCTCGATCGGGTCTTC.

This chain uses TRBV7-2 with TRBJ1-5; D is possibly TRBD1 (6 bases). With 5 bases removed from V and 4 bases from J, the gap between germline ends came to 15 bases. In germline, CDR1 is SGHTA, CDR2 FQGNSA. There are 15 residues in the CDR3. The CDR3 sequence is CASSALQGTNQPQHF. The CDR3, as DNA: TGTGCCAGCAGCGCCCTACAGGGAACAAATCAGCCCCAGCATTTT.

The V call is TRBV9, the J call TRBJ2-5, with a tentative D call TRBD2 (5 bases). Germline assignment: CDR1 SGDLS and CDR2 YYNGEE. Trimming removed 0 bases from V and 11 bases from J, with 17 bases in between. The CDR3 is made up of 14 amino acids. The CDR3 reads CASSVAPSEGSQYF. CDR3 coding DNA: TGTGCCAGCAGCGTAGCTCCCAGCGAAGGGAGTCAGTACTTC.

The rearrangement joins TRBV7-2 to TRBJ1-1; D ambiguous. Germline CDR1 and CDR2: SGHTA and FQGNSA. Trimming pared 7 bases from V and 10 bases from J, leaving 19 bases between. The CDR3 covers 13 residues. The CDR3, as DNA: TGTGCCAGCACCCTCCCTCAAGCGCTCCGAGCTTTCTTT. Residues: CASTLPQALRAFF.

The V gene is TRBV12-2, the J gene TRBJ2-1; the table's TRBD2 call for D was not verified on the DNA. TRBV12-2 is assigned pseudogene status. The CDR3 runs 15 residues. The DNA of the CDR3 is TGTGCAAGTCGCCAGGAGGACTATCCCTACAATGAGCAGTTCTTC. This codes for CASRQEDYPYNEQFF.

This CDR3 is CAWGGGGQGHYGYTF. For the CDR3, the DNA is TGTGCCTGGGGCGGAGGGGGACAAGGGCACTATGGCTACACCTTC. The chain links TRBV30 to TRBJ1-2, with D possibly TRBD1 on 6 matching bases. V dropped 5 bases and J dropped 3 bases, with 19 bases sitting between them. Looked up from germline, CDR1 is GTSNPN and CDR2 is SVGIG (reference sequence). The CDR3 spans 15 residues. The full variable domain, with the rest looked up from reference TRBV30 and TRBJ1-2, is SQTIHQWPATLVQPVGSPLSLECTVEGTSNPNLYWYRQAAGRGLQLLFYSVGIGQISSEVPQNLSASRPQDRQFILSSKKLLLSDSGFYLCAWGGGGQGHYGYTFGSGTRLTVV.

The V and J genes are TRBV7-6 and TRBJ2-2; D possibly matches TRBD1 or TRBD2 (6 bases each). V shed 1 base and J shed 6 bases, with 12 bases lying between them. This CDR3 has 15 residues. Germline loops: CDR1 SGHVS, CDR2 FNYEAQ. The CDR3 DNA is TGTGCCAGCAGCTTAGTGGGGGGCGACCCCGGGGAGCTGTTTTTT. It codes for CASSLVGGDPGELFF.

V and J are TRBV4-3 and TRBJ2-3; 8 bases map to TRBD1. V trimming: 7 bases; J trimming: 3 bases; junction bases outside the gene matches: 12. In germline, CDR1 is LGHNA, CDR2 YSLEER. CDR3 length: 16 residues. The CDR3 DNA sequence: TGCGCCAGCACTCCCGGGCCCGGACAGGGTACAGATACGCAGTATTTT. This codes for CASTPGPGQGTDTQYF.